This T cell receptor beta chain came from a study of shared clonotypes between healthy human individuals. V was trimmed by 6 bases and J by 0 bases, leaving 11 bases between them. From germline, CDR1 is MDHEN and CDR2 SYDVKM. CDR3 length: 14 residues. This table comes from immunoSEQ multiplex PCR, and its TCRdb copy is limited to in-frame clones, with some not included. The data contain about 480,000 clones, over 75% of them seen just once; the ten biggest clones take up approximately 12%. The sequenced material came from PBMCs. This sequence was found in a woman between 40 and 50 years old in good health. Some clones in this sample may be carry-over from other donors' samples. The chain joins TRBV28 to TRBJ1-1, with a tentative D call TRBD1 (5 bases). The CDR3 DNA reads TGTGCCAGCAGGACCGACAGCATGAACACTGAAGCTTTCTTT. Encoded protein: CASRTDSMNTEAFF.